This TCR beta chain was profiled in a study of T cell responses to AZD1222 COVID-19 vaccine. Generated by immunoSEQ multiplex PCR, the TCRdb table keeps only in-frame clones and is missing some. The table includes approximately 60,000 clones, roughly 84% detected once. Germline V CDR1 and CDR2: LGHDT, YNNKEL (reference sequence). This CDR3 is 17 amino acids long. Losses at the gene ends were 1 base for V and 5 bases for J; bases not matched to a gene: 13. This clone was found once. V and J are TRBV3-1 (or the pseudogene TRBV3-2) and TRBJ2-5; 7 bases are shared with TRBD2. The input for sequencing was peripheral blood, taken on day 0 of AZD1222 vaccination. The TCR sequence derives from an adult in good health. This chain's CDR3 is CASSQVRSGLRWETQYF. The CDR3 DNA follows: TGTGCCAGCAGCCAAGTACGTAGCGGGCTACGGTGGGAGACCCAGTACTTC.